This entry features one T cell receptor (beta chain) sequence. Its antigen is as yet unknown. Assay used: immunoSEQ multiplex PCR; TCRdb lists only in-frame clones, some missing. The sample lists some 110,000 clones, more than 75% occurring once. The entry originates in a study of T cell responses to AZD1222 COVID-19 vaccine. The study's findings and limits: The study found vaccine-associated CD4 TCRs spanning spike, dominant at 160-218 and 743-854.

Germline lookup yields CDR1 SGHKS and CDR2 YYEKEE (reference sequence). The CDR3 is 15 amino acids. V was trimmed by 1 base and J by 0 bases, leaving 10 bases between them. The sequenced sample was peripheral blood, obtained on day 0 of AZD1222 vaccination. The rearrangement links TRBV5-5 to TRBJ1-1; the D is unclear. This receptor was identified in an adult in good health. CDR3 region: CASSLNGLMNTEAFF. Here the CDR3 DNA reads TGTGCCAGCAGCTTGAATGGACTGATGAACACTGAAGCTTTCTTT. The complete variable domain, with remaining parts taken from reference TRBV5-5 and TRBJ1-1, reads DAGVTQSPTHLIKTRGQQVTLRCSPISGHKSVSWYQQVLGQGPQFIFQYYEKEERGRGNFPDRFSARQFPNYSSELNVNALLLGDSALYLCASSLNGLMNTEAFFGQGTRLTVV.